Here is one T cell receptor (beta chain) with its context. The table came from immunoSEQ multiplex PCR; TCRdb's copy has only in-frame clones and leaves some out. Of under 170,000 clones listed, 65% to 90% are singletons. This entry comes from a study of blood T cell repertoires in COVID-19. Germline V gives CDR1 MNHNY, CDR2 SVGAGI (reference sequence). V lost 5 bases and J lost 7; bases outside the gene matches: 20. This CDR3 region has 17 residues. The source is a man between 65 and 80 years old with acute or convalescent COVID-19. What was sequenced was peripheral blood. The chain links TRBV6-6 to TRBJ2-7; 7 nucleotides agree with TRBD2. The CDR3 loop is CASSLYWTGLSSGEQYF. The CDR3 DNA follows: TGTGCCAGCAGTCTCTACTGGACGGGACTATCTTCGGGGGAGCAGTACTTC.